What follows are 20 T cell receptor beta chains derived from one specimen sequenced in a study of blood T cell repertoires in COVID-19. Using immunoSEQ multiplex PCR, the repertoire was profiled, and TCRdb retains in-frame clones only, with some absent. Of about 47,000 clones listed, 80% to 85% are singletons. The material sequenced was peripheral blood. Receptors were obtained from a man aged 45-65 years with acute or convalescent COVID-19.

The rearrangement links TRBV18 to TRBJ2-2; D is unresolved. Germline CDR1 reads KGHSH; CDR2 reads LQKENI. This CDR3 region has 12 residues. Trimming left V 4 bases short and J 6 bases short, with 6 bases between. CDR3 sequence reads: CASSLMSGELFF. CDR3 in DNA: TGTGCCAGCTCACTAATGTCCGGGGAGCTGTTTTTT.

The V gene is TRBV6-2 or TRBV6-3, the J gene TRBJ1-5, with D maybe TRBD1 (6 bases). V lost 2 bases and J 2 bases, leaving 16 bases between the germline ends. The CDR3 has 17 residues. CDR1 and CDR2 (germline): MNHEY, SVGEGT. As DNA, the CDR3 is TGTGCCAGCAGTTACGCCCCCAGGGGAATGGGCAATCAGCCCCAGCATTTT. Its protein product is CASSYAPRGMGNQPQHF.

There are a few counts of this clone. This rearrangement joins TRBV7-8 to TRBJ1-2; 9 bases match TRBD1. With 1 base clipped from V and 6 bases from J, the junction kept 3 bases outside the gene matches. This CDR3 has 14 residues. Germline CDR1 reads SGHVS; CDR2 reads FQNEAQ. The CDR3 sequence: CASSLEGQGHGYTF. The CDR3 coding sequence is TGTGCCAGCAGCTTAGAGGGACAGGGTCATGGCTACACCTTC. Complete variable domain (other parts from reference TRBV7-8 and TRBJ1-2): GAGVSQSPRYKVAKRGQDVALRCDPISGHVSLFWYQQALGQGPEFLTYFQNEAQLDKSGLPSDRFFAERPEGSVSTLKIQRTQQEDSAVYLCASSLEGQGHGYTFGSGTRLTVV.

The chain uses TRBV7-9 and TRBJ1-1; 10 nucleotides align to TRBD1. CDR3 length equals 14 residues. Trimming cost V 4 bases and J 3 bases; bases outside gene matches: 2. Germline CDR1 reads SEHNR; CDR2 reads FQNEAQ (reference sequence). CDR3 amino acids: CASSSGQGDTEAFF. DNA for the CDR3: TGTGCCAGCAGCTCTGGACAGGGGGACACTGAAGCTTTCTTT.

The gene calls are TRBV6-1 and TRBJ1-1; D not resolved. V lost 1 base to trimming and J lost 1 base, with 7 bases between them. The CDR3 loop spans 14 amino acids. Germline V gene data show CDR1 as MNHNS and CDR2 as SASEGT. CDR3 DNA sequence: TGTGCCAGCAGTGAAGTACTGAGGAACACTGAAGCTTTCTTT. It translates to CASSEVLRNTEAFF.

The J gene is TRBJ1-4, the V gene TRBV15; tentatively, D is TRBD1 (6 bases). CDR1 is LNHNV and CDR2 is YYDKDF in the germline V gene (reference sequence). V lost 3 bases, J lost 7 bases, and 12 bases lay in between. CDR3 length: 14 amino acids. Here the CDR3 reads CATSREGGGEKLFF. DNA for the CDR3: TGTGCCACCAGCAGGGAAGGGGGGGGTGAAAAACTGTTTTTT.

The rearrangement uses TRBV6-5 and TRBJ2-7, with D possibly TRBD2 on 6 matching bases. The CDR3 runs to 14 residues. Germline values: CDR1 MNHEY, CDR2 SVGAGI. Trimming took 10 bases from V and 2 from J, leaving 18 bases between them. The CDR3 here is CATVEAGRPYEQYF. The CDR3 DNA follows: TGTGCCACCGTCGAGGCAGGGAGGCCCTACGAGCAGTACTTC.

The gene calls are TRBV28 and TRBJ2-7; D remains ambiguous. Trimming shortened V by 3 bases and J by 6 bases, and 12 bases separated the two germline ends. The CDR3 sequence is 13 residues long. Germline CDR1 MDHEN, CDR2 SYDVKM. The CDR3 here is CASSFPPSIEQYF. The CDR3 region has the DNA TGTGCCAGCAGTTTCCCCCCGTCTATCGAGCAGTACTTC. Using reference TRBV28 and TRBJ2-7 for the parts outside the CDR3, the full variable domain is DVKVTQSSRYLVKRTGEKVFLECVQDMDHENMFWYRQDPGLGLRLIYFSYDVKMKEKGDIPEGYSVSREKKERFSLILESASTNQTSMYLCASSFPPSIEQYFGPGTRLTVT.

This chain links TRBV18 with TRBJ1-6; D is perhaps TRBD1 (6 bases). CDR1 and CDR2 from the germline V gene are KGHSH and LQKENI. V was cut by 4 bases and J by 6 bases, with 13 bases left in between. CDR3 length equals 15 residues. The CDR3 nucleotides are TGTGCCAGCTCACTCATCGACAGGACTAATTCACCCCTCCACTTT. Translation gives CASSLIDRTNSPLHF.

This chain connects TRBV6-2 or TRBV6-3 to TRBJ2-1, with 10 bases fitting TRBD2. CDR3 length: 15 residues. With V trimmed by 5 bases and J by 13 bases, 14 bases remained unmatched. From germline, CDR1 is MNHEY and CDR2 SVGEGT. The CDR3, as DNA: TGTGCCAGCAGTATAGCGGGAGGTACAATGAGTCGACAGTTCTTC. Translation: CASSIAGGTMSRQFF.

The chain is built from TRBV5-6 and TRBJ2-7, with TRBD2 as a possible D gene (5 bases). The germline V gene has CDR1 SGHDT and CDR2 YYEEEE. The CDR3 has 15 amino acids. The V end lost 1 base, the J end lost 0 bases, and 11 bases lay between the germline ends. CDR3 DNA: TGTGCCAGCAGCTTGCGGTCCCGGGACTCCTACGAGCAGTACTTC. Residues: CASSLRSRDSYEQYF.

The chain joins TRBV5-6 to TRBJ1-4, with 7 positions matching TRBD1. V dropped 4 bases and J dropped 6; count of bases not matched to a gene: 9. Germline loops: CDR1 SGHDT, CDR2 YYEEEE. CDR3 length: 15 residues. The CDR3 loop is CASSVRTGWDEKLFF. In nucleotides, the CDR3 is TGTGCCAGCAGCGTACGGACAGGATGGGATGAAAAACTGTTTTTT.

This chain links TRBV2 with TRBJ1-2, with D possibly matching TRBD1 (6 bases). Germline CDR1 reads SNHLY; CDR2 reads FYNNEI. V lost 6 bases to trimming and J lost 1 base, with 15 bases between them. The CDR3 is made up of 15 amino acids. The CDR3 is CASRRQQGYNYGYTF. CDR3 sequence (DNA): TGTGCCAGCAGGCGTCAACAGGGATATAACTATGGCTACACCTTC.

This clone appeared a single time. The chain uses TRBV7-8 and TRBJ2-7; the match to TRBD2 covers 7 bases. Per the germline V gene, CDR1 is SGHVS and CDR2 is FQNEAQ. CDR3 size: 13 residues. V lost 10 bases, J lost 1 base, and 7 bases stayed unmatched. The CDR3 nucleotides are TGTGCCACCCGACTAGCCGATTCCTACGAGCAGTACTTC. This codes for CATRLADSYEQYF.

This clone was recorded a few times. Additional DNA sequences in this sample encode the identical CDR3. The chain carries TRBV24-1 and TRBJ2-7, with TRBD1 matching 9 bases. CDR1 is KGHDR and CDR2 is SFDVKD in the germline V gene. Losses at the gene ends were 4 bases for V and 2 bases for J; bases not matched to a gene: 5. This CDR3 region has 15 residues. The CDR3 DNA sequence: TGTGCCACCAGTGACTCGACAGGGGGAGCCTACGAGCAGTACTTC. It is translated as CATSDSTGGAYEQYF.

The V call is TRBV28, the J call TRBJ1-2; D gene unclear. CDR1 is MDHEN, CDR2 SYDVKM, per germline. This CDR3 contains 14 residues. V lost 6 bases, J lost 8 bases, and 19 bases lay in between. Here the CDR3 DNA reads TGTGCCAGCAGAGACGGAGCTTCGATCTGGGGCTACACCTTC. Its protein is CASRDGASIWGYTF.

The chain uses TRBV5-4 and TRBJ2-1; 8 nucleotides align to TRBD1. Germline assignment: CDR1 SGHNT and CDR2 YYREEE (reference sequence). V shed 4 bases, J shed 4 bases, and the junction held 7 bases outside the gene matches. The CDR3 sequence is 15 residues long. The CDR3 region is CASSQRQGQYNEQFF. For the CDR3, the DNA is TGTGCCAGCAGCCAAAGACAGGGGCAATACAATGAGCAGTTCTTC.

The chain joins TRBV10-1 to TRBJ2-3; 14 bases align to TRBD2. The CDR3 loop spans 18 amino acids. The germline V gene encodes CDR1 WNHNN and CDR2 SYGVQD (reference sequence). V shed 8 bases, J shed 3 bases, and the junction held 13 bases outside the gene matches. As DNA, the CDR3 is TGCGCCAGCGGTCCGTCGGGACTAGCGGGAGAAGCTACAGATACGCAGTATTTT. This sequence encodes CASGPSGLAGEATDTQYF.

This clone was counted between two and nine times. The gene calls are TRBV9 and TRBJ1-4; D might be TRBD1 (5 bases). V was shortened by 4 bases and J by 8 bases, with 12 bases between the two germline ends. The CDR3 is made up of 13 amino acids. The V gene's germline CDR1 is SGDLS and CDR2 YYNGEE. The CDR3 DNA follows: TGTGCCAGCAGCATGCAGGGTGGGGAAAAACTGTTTTTT. Translating gives CASSMQGGEKLFF.

The chain uses TRBV7-9 and TRBJ2-7; D not certain. The germline V gene has CDR1 SEHNR and CDR2 FQNEAQ (reference sequence). V gave up 3 bases and J gave up 7 bases, with 10 bases separating them. The CDR3 has 12 residues. For the CDR3, the DNA is TGTGCCAGCAGCTTCGACGGAGTTGAGCAGTACTTC. Protein: CASSFDGVEQYF.